This T cell receptor beta chain is from a study of blood T cell repertoires in COVID-19. Study background: COVID-19 samples from acute and convalescent phases originated in the United States, Italy and Spain. PBMCs, B-cell-depleted T cells, or T cells provided the cDNA or gDNA that made up the material.

V lost 0 bases to trimming and J lost 5 bases; unmatched junction nucleotides: 8. CDR1 and CDR2 (germline): ENHRY, SYGVKD. The length of the CDR3 is 17 residues. In the original analysis: From reference gene primer amplification, estimates of nucleated cell counts were derived. The assay was immunoSEQ multiplex PCR, and TCRdb's table has in-frame clones only and misses some. V and J calls plus clone size are reproduced from that table; the DNA served to infer D and trimming. The data hold tens of thousands of clones, with 85% to 90% observed a single time. This sequence joins TRBV10-3 and TRBJ2-1, with 9 bases that match TRBD1. The material sequenced was peripheral blood. The receptor was isolated from a man aged 55 to 70 with acute or convalescent COVID-19. Here the CDR3 DNA reads TGTGCCATCAGTGAGTCGAGTCCGGGACAGGGTAACAATGAGCAGTTCTTC. It codes for CAISESSPGQGNNEQFF.